This T cell receptor (beta chain) derives from a study of cytomegalovirus exposure and HLA in healthy donors. Concerning this clone itself: Its antigen is as yet unknown.

Points from the study as a whole: It was approximately 170 TCR beta chains that were listed as cytomegalovirus-associated.

Trimming stripped 1 base from V and 0 bases from J, with 8 bases between. The CDR3 is made up of 15 amino acids. Germline V CDR1 and CDR2: SGDLS, YYNGEE. Some clones are missing from TCRdb's copy, which holds only in-frame ones; the method was immunoSEQ multiplex PCR. The repertoire consists of about 190,000 clones, with about 82% occurring once and the leading ten covering almost 1.5%. The sample consisted of PBMCs. The sequence derives from a woman aged 18 to 35 in good health and CMV-seronegative. This chain uses TRBV9 with TRBJ1-5; D is possibly TRBD1 (6 bases). The CDR3 spells CASSVSGASNQPQHF. CDR3 nucleotide sequence: TGTGCCAGCAGCGTATCAGGGGCTAGCAATCAGCCCCAGCATTTT.